Listed below are T cell receptor beta chains from one sample, sequenced in a study of T-cell memory formation after mild COVID-19. TCRdb analysed the 5' RACE reads with MiXCR anew, one entry per CDR3 protein. The data contain 10,000 to 15,000 distinct CDR3 sequences, 15% to 20% of them singletons. Sequencing used PBMCs or a T cell subset sorted from them (not recorded which). Receptors were obtained from a man aged 18 to 29 who had mild COVID-19 (a few samples of this study predate the infection). Cell type and time point are not known. Both conserved end residues are part of each CDR3. A D gene is named only where the DNA matches it firmly. Part of the rows lack a size; the others show once, few, many or a class for expanded clones.

17 NA TRBJ2-1 NA TRBV3-1 CASSPGSHSRTYNEQFF TGTGCCAGCAGCCCCGGTTCTCACTCGCGGACCTACAATGAGCAGTTCTTC
15 NA TRBJ2-1 NA TRBV4-3 CASSQGLSHYNEQFF TGCGCCAGCAGCCAAGGCCTATCCCACTACAATGAGCAGTTCTTC
16 NA TRBJ2-5 NA TRBV7-2 CASSPSGSSAWETQYF TGTGCCAGCAGCCCGTCGGGCAGCTCAGCCTGGGAGACCCAGTACTTC
15 many TRBJ2-7 TRBD1 TRBV6-6 CASRDRGQGAYEQYF TGTGCCAGCAGGGATCGGGGACAGGGCGCCTACGAGCAGTACTTC
14 many TRBJ1-2 NA TRBV24-1 CATSDSLRDYGYTF TGTGCCACCAGTGATTCATTAAGGGACTATGGCTACACCTTC
12 few TRBJ1-1 TRBD1 TRBV20-1 CSARKQGTEAFF TGCAGTGCTAGGAAACAGGGGACTGAAGCTTTCTTT
15 NA TRBJ1-2 TRBD1 TRBV7-9 CASSYGQGASYGYTF TGTGCCAGCAGCTACGGACAGGGGGCCAGCTATGGCTACACCTTC
15 many TRBJ2-3 NA TRBV7-6 CASSDLSSFTDTQYF TGTGCCAGCAGCGACCTATCCAGTTTCACAGATACGCAGTATTTT
13 few TRBJ2-5 NA TRBV7-3 CASSLDPHTTQYF TGTGCCAGCAGCTTAGACCCACACACGACCCAGTACTTC
15 few TRBJ1-5 TRBD1 TRBV12-3/TRBV12-4 CASSNHRGLNQPQHF TGTGCCAGCAGTAATCATAGGGGGCTCAATCAGCCCCAGCATTTT
13 many TRBJ2-7 NA TRBV4-1 CASSRLRGDEQYF TGCGCCAGCAGCCGACTGAGGGGGGATGAGCAGTACTTC
15 few TRBJ2-7 TRBD1 TRBV7-6 CASSLKTGGAYEQYF TGTGCCAGCAGCTTGAAGACAGGGGGAGCCTACGAGCAGTACTTC
14 many TRBJ2-1 NA TRBV7-2 CASSPPEGYNEQFF TGTGCCAGCAGCCCGCCGGAGGGGTACAATGAGCAGTTCTTC
18 many TRBJ2-3 NA TRBV6-5 CASSYRDPQRLDTDTQYF TGTGCCAGCAGTTATAGGGACCCCCAACGCCTCGACACAGATACGCAGTATTTT
14 many TRBJ1-2 NA TRBV18 CASSPSEEPYGYTF TGTGCCAGCTCACCATCGGAGGAACCCTATGGCTACACCTTC
14 NA TRBJ2-3 TRBD1 TRBV7-3 CASSFDRGTDTQYF TGTGCCAGCAGCTTTGACAGGGGCACAGATACGCAGTATTTT
16 many TRBJ2-5 NA TRBV7-9 CASSPKGGQYQETQYF TGTGCCAGCAGCCCCAAGGGGGGACAGTACCAAGAGACCCAGTACTTC
16 many TRBJ1-4 TRBD1 TRBV4-1 CASSLGRGFGNEKLFF TGCGCCAGCAGCCTCGGCAGGGGGTTCGGTAATGAAAAACTGTTTTTT
15 many TRBJ1-5 NA TRBV4-3 CASSHRRGSNQPQHF TGCGCCAGCAGCCATAGAAGGGGGAGTAATCAGCCCCAGCATTTT
15 many TRBJ2-3 NA TRBV9 CASSVGIRETDTQYF TGTGCCAGCAGCGTTGGTATCCGAGAGACAGATACGCAGTATTTT
16 few TRBJ2-5 NA TRBV7-9 CASSFLGGQNQETQYF TGTGCCAGCAGCTTTTTGGGGGGGCAGAACCAAGAGACCCAGTACTTC
13 NA TRBJ1-1 NA TRBV6-2/TRBV6-3 CASTHRGSTEAFF TGTGCCAGCACTCACCGAGGGAGCACTGAAGCTTTCTTT
13 NA TRBJ2-1 NA TRBV12-3/TRBV12-4 CASSVLGRHEQFF TGTGCCAGCAGTGTCCTCGGGCGGCATGAGCAGTTCTTC
15 many TRBJ2-1 NA TRBV27 CASSSRESSYNEQFF TGTGCCAGCAGTTCCCGGGAGAGCTCCTACAATGAGCAGTTCTTC
16 many TRBJ2-7 NA TRBV5-6 CASSLPRQHVGYEQYF TGTGCCAGCAGCTTGCCGCGACAGCACGTCGGGTACGAGCAGTACTTC
13 few TRBJ1-2 NA TRBV20-1 CSARPQNIHGYTF TGCAGTGCTAGACCGCAGAATATCCATGGCTACACCTTC
13 NA TRBJ2-1 NA TRBV7-3 CASSPPGANEQFF TGTGCCAGCAGCCCCCCGGGGGCAAATGAGCAGTTCTTC
18 many TRBJ1-5 NA TRBV4-3 CASSQDPNPRNSNQPQHF TGCGCCAGCAGCCAAGATCCCAACCCAAGGAATAGCAATCAGCCCCAGCATTTT
14 NA TRBJ1-5 NA TRBV5-1 CASSLDGNNQPQHF TGCGCCAGCAGCTTGGATGGCAACAATCAGCCCCAGCATTTT
16 NA TRBJ2-5 TRBD1 TRBV5-5 CASSPRTGGKGETQYF TGTGCCAGCAGCCCTAGGACAGGGGGCAAGGGAGAGACCCAGTACTTC
16 many TRBJ2-3 NA TRBV29-1 CSVEDARLMATDTQYF TGCAGCGTTGAAGATGCCAGGCTGATGGCCACAGATACGCAGTATTTT
14 many TRBJ2-3 NA TRBV4-1 CASSRVGTADTQYF TGCGCCAGCAGCCGCGTTGGGACCGCAGATACGCAGTATTTT
16 few TRBJ1-2 NA TRBV2 CASSEYPGTPNYGYTF TGTGCCAGCAGTGAATATCCTGGGACACCAAACTATGGCTACACCTTC
18 few TRBJ1-4 NA TRBV12-3/TRBV12-4 CASSRGLLLTDFNEKLFF TGTGCCAGCAGCAGGGGACTTCTCCTGACCGACTTTAATGAAAAACTGTTTTTT
13 many TRBJ1-1 TRBD1 TRBV10-2 CASNRGGWTEAFF TGCGCCAGCAACAGGGGGGGATGGACTGAAGCTTTCTTT
16 many TRBJ2-1 TRBD2 TRBV7-6 CASSMISGGAYNEQFF TGTGCCAGCAGCATGATTAGCGGGGGGGCCTACAATGAGCAGTTCTTC
15 many TRBJ1-2 NA TRBV27 CASSPTGRVWYGYTF TGTGCCAGCAGTCCAACAGGGAGAGTATGGTATGGCTACACCTTC
14 few TRBJ1-2 TRBD1 TRBV2 CASRGTAPRYGYTF TGTGCCAGCAGAGGGACAGCCCCCCGCTATGGCTACACCTTC
20 large TRBJ2-2 TRBD2 TRBV15 CATSRDVEVLASGGTGELFF TGTGCCACCAGCAGAGATGTAGAGGTGTTGGCTAGCGGGGGGACCGGGGAGCTGTTTTTT
13 many TRBJ2-3 NA TRBV19 CASTRTSADTQYF TGTGCCAGCACGCGAACGAGCGCAGATACGCAGTATTTT
12 NA TRBJ2-3 NA TRBV7-3 CASSSVGDTQYF TGTGCCAGCAGCTCGGTGGGAGATACGCAGTATTTT
16 many TRBJ2-6 TRBD1 TRBV4-3 CASSQAGGSGANVLTF TGCGCCAGCAGCCAAGCAGGGGGCTCTGGGGCCAACGTCCTGACTTTC
16 many TRBJ2-3 NA TRBV10-3 CAISEKDPSGADTQYF TGTGCCATCAGTGAGAAAGACCCCTCAGGGGCAGATACGCAGTATTTT
16 NA TRBJ2-6 NA TRBV3-1 CASSQDRLLGANVLTF TGTGCCAGCAGCCAAGATAGGCTGTTAGGGGCCAACGTCCTGACTTTC
16 few TRBJ2-3 NA TRBV24-1 CATSDPFGKSTDTQYF TGTGCCACCAGTGACCCGTTCGGGAAAAGCACAGATACGCAGTATTTT
16 many TRBJ2-3 TRBD2 TRBV4-1 CASSQEAGAFTDTQYF TGCGCCAGCAGCCAAGAAGCGGGGGCTTTCACAGATACGCAGTATTTT
14 many TRBJ2-2 TRBD1 TRBV10-2 CASNPGQYTGELFF TGCGCCAGCAATCCGGGACAGTATACCGGGGAGCTGTTTTTT
16 NA TRBJ1-6 NA TRBV7-2 CASSLRMGYLNSPLHF TGTGCCAGCAGCTTACGGATGGGGTACTTGAATTCACCCCTCCACTTT
14 NA TRBJ1-2 NA TRBV7-9 CASSTEETVYGYTF TGTGCCAGCAGCACCGAGGAGACAGTCTATGGCTACACCTTC
17 NA TRBJ1-1 TRBD1 TRBV2 CASTEGARITMNTEAFF TGTGCCAGCACCGAGGGGGCCAGAATTACCATGAACACTGAAGCTTTCTTT
15 NA TRBJ2-4 TRBD1 TRBV9 CASSLGDRGFNIQYF TGTGCCAGCAGCCTCGGGGACAGGGGGTTTAACATTCAGTACTTC
14 many TRBJ1-1 TRBD1 TRBV7-9 CASSLTGQGTEAFF TGTGCCAGCAGCTTGACAGGGCAGGGCACTGAAGCTTTCTTT
14 NA TRBJ1-1 TRBD1 TRBV3-1 CASSHRGRGTEAFF TGTGCCAGCAGCCACAGGGGGCGAGGCACTGAAGCTTTCTTT